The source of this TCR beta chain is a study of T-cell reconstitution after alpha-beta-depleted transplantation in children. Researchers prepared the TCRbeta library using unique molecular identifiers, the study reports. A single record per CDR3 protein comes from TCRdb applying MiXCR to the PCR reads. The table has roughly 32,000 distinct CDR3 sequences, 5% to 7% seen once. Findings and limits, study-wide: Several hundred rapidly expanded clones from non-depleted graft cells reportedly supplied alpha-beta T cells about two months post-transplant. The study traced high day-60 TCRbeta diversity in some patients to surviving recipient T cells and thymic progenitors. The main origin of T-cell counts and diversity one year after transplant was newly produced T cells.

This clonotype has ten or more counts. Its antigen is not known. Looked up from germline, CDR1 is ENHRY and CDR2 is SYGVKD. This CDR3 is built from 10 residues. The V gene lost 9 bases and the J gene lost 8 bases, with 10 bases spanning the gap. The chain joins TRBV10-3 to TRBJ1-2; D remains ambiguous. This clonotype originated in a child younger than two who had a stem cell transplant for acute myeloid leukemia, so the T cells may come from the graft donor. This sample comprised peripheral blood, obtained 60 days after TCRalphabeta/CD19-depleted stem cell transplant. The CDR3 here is CAIWEGGYTF. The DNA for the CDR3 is TGTGCCATTTGGGAGGGAGGCTACACCTTC.